Given below is one T cell receptor (beta chain) in context. The record originates from a study of blood T cell repertoires in COVID-19. About the study: Some COVID-19 samples were acute and others convalescent; all came from the United States, Italy and Spain.

This CDR3 comprises 13 residues. V was clipped by 5 bases and J by 4 bases, with 11 bases between them. CDR1 and CDR2 from the germline V gene are LNHDA and SQIVND (reference sequence). Authors' methods: Counts of nucleated cells, estimated from reference gene primer amplification, were obtained. Data came from immunoSEQ multiplex PCR; TCRdb stores just in-frame clones and leaves some out. The V and J calls and clone size were taken over from that table, and D and trimming were inferred from the DNA. The data hold 97,000 or so clones, with approximately 92% observed a single time. Patients at the Seattle site were enrolled during active infection and followed longitudinally.

J is TRBJ1-1 and V is TRBV19; D is ambiguous. This receptor was obtained from a woman in her forties or fifties with COVID-19, enrolled during active disease. The sequenced sample was peripheral blood. The DNA for the CDR3 is TGTGCCAGTAGTCCCCACCTAGGCACTGAAGCTTTCTTT. Translation: CASSPHLGTEAFF.